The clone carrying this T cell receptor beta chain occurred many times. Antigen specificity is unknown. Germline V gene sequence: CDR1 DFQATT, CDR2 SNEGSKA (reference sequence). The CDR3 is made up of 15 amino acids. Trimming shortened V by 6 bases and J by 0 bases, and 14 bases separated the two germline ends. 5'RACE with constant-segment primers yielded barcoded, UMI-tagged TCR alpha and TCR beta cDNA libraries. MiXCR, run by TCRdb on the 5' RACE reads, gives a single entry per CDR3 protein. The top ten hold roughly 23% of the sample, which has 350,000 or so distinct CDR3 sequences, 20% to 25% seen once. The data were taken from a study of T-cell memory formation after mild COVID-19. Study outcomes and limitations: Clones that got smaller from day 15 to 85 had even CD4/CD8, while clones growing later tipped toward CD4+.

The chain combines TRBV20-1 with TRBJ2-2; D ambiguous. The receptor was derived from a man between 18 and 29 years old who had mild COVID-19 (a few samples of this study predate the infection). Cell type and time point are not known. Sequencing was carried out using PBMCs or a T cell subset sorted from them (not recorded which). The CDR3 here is CSAPDVGPNTGELFF. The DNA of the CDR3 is TGCAGTGCCCCTGATGTAGGGCCGAACACCGGGGAGCTGTTTTTT.